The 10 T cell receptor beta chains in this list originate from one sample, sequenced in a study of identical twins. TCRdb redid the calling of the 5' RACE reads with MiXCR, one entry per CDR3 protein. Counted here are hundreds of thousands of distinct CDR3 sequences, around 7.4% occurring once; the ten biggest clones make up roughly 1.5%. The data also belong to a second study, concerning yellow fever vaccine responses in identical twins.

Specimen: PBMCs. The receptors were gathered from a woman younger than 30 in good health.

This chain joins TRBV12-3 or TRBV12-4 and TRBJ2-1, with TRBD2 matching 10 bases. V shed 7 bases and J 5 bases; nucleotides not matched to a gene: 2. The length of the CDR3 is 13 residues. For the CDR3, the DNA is TGTGCCAGCACCAGCGGGGGGGACAATGAGCAGTTCTTC. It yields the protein CASTSGGDNEQFF.

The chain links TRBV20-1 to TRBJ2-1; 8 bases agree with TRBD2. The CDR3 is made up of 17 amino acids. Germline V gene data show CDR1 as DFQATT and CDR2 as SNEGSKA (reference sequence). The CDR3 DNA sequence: TGCTGCGCTCCTCCCTGGCGGGAGGCATACTCCTACAATGAGCAGTTCTTC. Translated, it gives CCAPPWREAYSYNEQFF.

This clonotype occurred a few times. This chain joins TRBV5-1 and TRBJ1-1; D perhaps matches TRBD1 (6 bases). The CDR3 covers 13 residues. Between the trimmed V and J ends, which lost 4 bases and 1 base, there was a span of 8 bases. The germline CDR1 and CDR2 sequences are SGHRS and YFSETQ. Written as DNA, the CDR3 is TGCGCCAGCAGCGGGGACACGAACACTGAAGCTTTCTTT. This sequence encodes CASSGDTNTEAFF.

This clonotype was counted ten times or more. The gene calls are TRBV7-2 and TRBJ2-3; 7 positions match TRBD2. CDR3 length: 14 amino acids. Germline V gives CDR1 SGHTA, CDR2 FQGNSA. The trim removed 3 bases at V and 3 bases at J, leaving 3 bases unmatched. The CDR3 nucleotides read TGTGCCAGCAGCTTCGCGGGGGTAACAGATACGCAGTATTTT. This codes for CASSFAGVTDTQYF.

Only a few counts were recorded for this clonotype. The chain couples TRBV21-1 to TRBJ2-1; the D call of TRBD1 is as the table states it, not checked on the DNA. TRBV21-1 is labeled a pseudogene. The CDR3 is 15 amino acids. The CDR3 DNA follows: TGTGCCAGCAGCAAAGACAGGGGGCGCCGCGATGAGCAGTTCTTC. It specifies CASSKDRGRRDEQFF.

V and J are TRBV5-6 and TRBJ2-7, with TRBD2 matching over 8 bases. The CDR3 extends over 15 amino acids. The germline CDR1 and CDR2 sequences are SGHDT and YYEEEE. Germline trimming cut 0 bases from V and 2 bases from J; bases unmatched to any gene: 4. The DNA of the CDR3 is TGTGCCAGCAGCTTGGTTCTAGCGGGCCCCTACGAGCAGTACTTC. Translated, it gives CASSLVLAGPYEQYF.

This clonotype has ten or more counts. CDR3 protein: CASSQVRLTALTMAFF. CDR3 bases: TGCGCCAGCAGCCAAGTGCGTTTGACAGCCTTGACTATGGCGTTCTTT. The chain links TRBV4-1 to TRBJ1-1; D perhaps matches TRBD1 (5 bases). Per germline, CDR1 MGHRA and CDR2 YSYEKL. Trimming removed 1 base at V and 14 bases at J, with 26 bases between. This CDR3 is 16 amino acids long.

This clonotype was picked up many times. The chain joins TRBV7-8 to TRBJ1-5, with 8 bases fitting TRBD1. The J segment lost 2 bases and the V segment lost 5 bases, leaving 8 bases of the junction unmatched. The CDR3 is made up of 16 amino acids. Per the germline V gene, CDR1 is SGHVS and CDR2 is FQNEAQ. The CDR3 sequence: CASSPQGARGNQPQHF. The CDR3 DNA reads TGTGCCAGCAGCCCCCAGGGGGCGCGAGGCAATCAGCCCCAGCATTTT.

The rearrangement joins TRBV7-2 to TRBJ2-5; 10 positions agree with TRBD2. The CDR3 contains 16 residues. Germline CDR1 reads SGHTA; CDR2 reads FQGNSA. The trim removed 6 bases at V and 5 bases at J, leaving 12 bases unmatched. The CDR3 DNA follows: TGTGCCAGCAGGTCCGGACTAGCGGCTGGGTGGGAGACCCAGTACTTC. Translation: CASRSGLAAGWETQYF.

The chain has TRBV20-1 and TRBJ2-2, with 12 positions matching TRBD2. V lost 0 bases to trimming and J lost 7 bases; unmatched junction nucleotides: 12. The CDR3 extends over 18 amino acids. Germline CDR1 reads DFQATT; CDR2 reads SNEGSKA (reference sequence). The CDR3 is CSARDTSGTSGPRGELFF. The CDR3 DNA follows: TGCAGTGCTAGAGACACCTCCGGGACTAGCGGGCCTCGCGGGGAGCTGTTTTTT.